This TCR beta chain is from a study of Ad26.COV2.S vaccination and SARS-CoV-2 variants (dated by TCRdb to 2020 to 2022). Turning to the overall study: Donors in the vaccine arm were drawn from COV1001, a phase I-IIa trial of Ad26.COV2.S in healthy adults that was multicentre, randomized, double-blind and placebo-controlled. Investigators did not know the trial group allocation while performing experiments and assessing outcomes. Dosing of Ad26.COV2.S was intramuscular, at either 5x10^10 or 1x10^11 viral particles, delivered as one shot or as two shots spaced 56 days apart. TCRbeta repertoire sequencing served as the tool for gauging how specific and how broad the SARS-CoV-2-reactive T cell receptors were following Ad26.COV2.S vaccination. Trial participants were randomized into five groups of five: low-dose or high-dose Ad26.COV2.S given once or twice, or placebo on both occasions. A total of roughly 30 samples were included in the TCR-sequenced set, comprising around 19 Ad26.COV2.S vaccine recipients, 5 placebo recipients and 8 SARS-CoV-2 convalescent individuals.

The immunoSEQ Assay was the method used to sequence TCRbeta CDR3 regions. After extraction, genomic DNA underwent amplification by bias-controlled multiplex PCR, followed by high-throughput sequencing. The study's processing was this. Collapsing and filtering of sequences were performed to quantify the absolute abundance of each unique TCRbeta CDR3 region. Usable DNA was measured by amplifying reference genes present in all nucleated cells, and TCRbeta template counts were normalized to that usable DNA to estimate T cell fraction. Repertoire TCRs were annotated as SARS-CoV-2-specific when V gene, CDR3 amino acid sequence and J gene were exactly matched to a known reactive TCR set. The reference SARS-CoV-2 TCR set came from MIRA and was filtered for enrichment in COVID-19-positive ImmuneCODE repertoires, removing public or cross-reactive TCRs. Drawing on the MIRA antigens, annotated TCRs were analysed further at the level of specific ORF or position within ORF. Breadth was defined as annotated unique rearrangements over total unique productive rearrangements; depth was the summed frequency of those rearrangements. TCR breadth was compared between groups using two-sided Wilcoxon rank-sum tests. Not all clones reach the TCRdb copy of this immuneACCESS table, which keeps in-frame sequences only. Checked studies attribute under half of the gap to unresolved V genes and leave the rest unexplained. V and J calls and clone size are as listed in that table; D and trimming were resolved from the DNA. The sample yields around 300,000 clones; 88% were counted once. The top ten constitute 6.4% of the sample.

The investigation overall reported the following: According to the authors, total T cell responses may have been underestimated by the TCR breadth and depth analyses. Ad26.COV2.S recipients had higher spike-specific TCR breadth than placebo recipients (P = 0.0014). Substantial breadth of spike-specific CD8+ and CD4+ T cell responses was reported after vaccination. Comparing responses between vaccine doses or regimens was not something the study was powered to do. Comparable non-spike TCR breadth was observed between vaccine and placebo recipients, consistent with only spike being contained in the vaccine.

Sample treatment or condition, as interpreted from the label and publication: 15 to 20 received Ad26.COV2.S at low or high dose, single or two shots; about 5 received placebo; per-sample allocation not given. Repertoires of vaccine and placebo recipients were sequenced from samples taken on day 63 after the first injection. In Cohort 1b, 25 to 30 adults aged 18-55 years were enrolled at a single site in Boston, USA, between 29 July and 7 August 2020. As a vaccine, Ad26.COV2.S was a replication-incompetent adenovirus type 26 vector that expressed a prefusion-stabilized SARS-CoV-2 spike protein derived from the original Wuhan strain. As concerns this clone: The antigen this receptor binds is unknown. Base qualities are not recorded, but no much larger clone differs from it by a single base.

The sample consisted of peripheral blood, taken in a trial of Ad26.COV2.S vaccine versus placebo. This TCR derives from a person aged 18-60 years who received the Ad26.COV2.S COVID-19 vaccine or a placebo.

The CDR3 region reads CASQGNGEQFF. In nucleotide form, the sequence is TGTGCCAGCCAGGGTAATGGTGAGCAGTTCTTC. The rearranged segments are TRBV6-5 and TRBJ2-1; the D segment could be TRBD1, given 5 matching bases. The germline V gene encodes CDR1 MNHEY and CDR2 SVGAGI. Its CDR3 holds 11 amino acids, cysteine through phenylalanine. Of all the DNA, just the CDR3 is kept, 33 bases in frame from base 1. V is cut by 8 bases and J by 9 bases, and the space between the germline ends is 11 bases.